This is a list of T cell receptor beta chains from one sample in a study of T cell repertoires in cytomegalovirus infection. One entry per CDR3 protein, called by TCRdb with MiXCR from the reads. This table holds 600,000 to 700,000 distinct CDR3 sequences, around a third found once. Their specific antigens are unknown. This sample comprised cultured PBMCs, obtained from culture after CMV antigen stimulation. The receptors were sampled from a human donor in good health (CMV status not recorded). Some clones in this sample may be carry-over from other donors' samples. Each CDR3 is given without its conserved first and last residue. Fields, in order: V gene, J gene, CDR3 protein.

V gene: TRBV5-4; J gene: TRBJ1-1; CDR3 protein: ASSFNPGGNTEAF
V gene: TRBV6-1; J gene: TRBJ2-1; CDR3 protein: ASGSPWASKNNEQF
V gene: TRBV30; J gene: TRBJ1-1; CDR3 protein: AWTDGPASEAF
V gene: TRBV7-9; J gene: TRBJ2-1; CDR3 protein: ASTSSGLGEQF
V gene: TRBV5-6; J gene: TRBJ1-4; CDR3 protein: ASSGQGRGEKLF
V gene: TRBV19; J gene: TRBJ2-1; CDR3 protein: ASSIDPAGGGEQF
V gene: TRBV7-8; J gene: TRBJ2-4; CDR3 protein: ASSLTRTSGGSKAKNIQY
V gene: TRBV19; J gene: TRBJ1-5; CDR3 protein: ASSSGTGIFQPQH
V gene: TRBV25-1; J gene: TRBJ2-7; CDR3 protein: ASSENEDSVVGEQY
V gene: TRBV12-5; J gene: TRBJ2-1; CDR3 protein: ASGPFGYNEQF
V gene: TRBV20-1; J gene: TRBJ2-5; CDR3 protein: SAETRRETQY
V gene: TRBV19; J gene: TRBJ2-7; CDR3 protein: ASSTGRWAYEQY
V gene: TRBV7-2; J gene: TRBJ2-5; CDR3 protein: ASRPGFPYQETQY
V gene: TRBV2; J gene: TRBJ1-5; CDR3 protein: ASRDPGSNQPQH
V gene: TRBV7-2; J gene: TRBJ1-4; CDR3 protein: ASSLRAVWSEKLF
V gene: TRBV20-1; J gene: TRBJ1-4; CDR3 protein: SARDMTGANEKLF
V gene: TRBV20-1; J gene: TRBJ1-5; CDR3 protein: SAAQRELGVGQPQH
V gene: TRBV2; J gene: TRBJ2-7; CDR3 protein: ASRPGRGQDEQY
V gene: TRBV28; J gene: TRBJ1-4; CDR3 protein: ASTLSRDRLTTNEKLF
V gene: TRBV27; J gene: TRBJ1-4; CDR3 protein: ASSRYRGTNEKLF
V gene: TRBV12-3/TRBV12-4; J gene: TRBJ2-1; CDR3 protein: ASSLVGQINEQF
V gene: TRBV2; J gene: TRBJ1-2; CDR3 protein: AGSPGGIVANYGYT
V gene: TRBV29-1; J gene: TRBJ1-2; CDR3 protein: SVITTNYGYT
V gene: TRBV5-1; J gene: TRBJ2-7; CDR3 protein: ASSDTGGPSEQY
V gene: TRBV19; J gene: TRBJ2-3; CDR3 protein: ASKTGQGNTDTQY
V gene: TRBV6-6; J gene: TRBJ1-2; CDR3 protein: ASSKGARSYGYT
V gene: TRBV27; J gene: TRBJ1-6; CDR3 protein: ASSFVGRDSPLH
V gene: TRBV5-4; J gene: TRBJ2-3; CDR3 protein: ASSEDRVEDTQY
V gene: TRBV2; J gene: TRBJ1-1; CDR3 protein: DSPQGRNTEAF
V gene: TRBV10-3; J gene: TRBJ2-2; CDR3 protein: AMTQGLTTGELF
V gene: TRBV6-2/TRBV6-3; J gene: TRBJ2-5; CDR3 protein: ASSHPRRSGETQY
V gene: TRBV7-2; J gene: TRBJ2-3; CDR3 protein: ASSLSGGGQY
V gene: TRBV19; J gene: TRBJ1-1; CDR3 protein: ATATGANTEAF
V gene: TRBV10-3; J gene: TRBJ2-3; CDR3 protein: AISEGSPDTQY
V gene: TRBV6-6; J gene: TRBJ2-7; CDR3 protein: ASSYSDRPLLYEQY
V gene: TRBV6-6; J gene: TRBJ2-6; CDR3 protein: ASIRPPSLSGANVLT
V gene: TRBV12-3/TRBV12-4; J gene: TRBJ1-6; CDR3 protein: AVSAYNSPLH
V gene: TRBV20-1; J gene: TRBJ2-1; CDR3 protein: SARDPRGRGSEQF
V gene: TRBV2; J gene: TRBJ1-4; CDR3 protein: ASSDGLANEKLF
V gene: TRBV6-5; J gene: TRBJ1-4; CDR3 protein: ASSYSGTDPRGKLF
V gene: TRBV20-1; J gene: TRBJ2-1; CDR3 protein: SAITSGGPYSYNEQF
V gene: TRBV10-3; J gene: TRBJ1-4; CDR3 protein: AISEGTGDEKLF
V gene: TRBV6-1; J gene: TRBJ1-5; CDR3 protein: ASSRRQGDQPQH